These T cell receptor beta chains were read from a single sample in a study of response to subunit inactivated influenza vaccine. TCRdb passed the RT-PCR reads through MiXCR, listing each CDR3 protein once. The profile shows roughly 700,000 distinct CDR3 sequences, roughly 13% of them singletons. The sample was PBMCs from blood, taken less than 15 days before vaccination. The receptors derive from a man aged 45-65 years who received an inactivated influenza vaccine. CDR3s include the opening cysteine and the closing phenylalanine or tryptophan.

v_gene	j_gene	CDR3aa
TRBV7-2	TRBJ1-1	CASSPHTGGRTEAFF
TRBV20-1	TRBJ2-4	CSARDAPEAKNIQYF
TRBV4-3	TRBJ2-2	CASSRGGGRSTGELFF
TRBV11-2	TRBJ1-3	CASSLGFSGNTIYF
TRBV20-1	TRBJ2-1	CCARDTMKSGSYNEQFF
TRBV5-1	TRBJ2-3	CASSRGSTTQYF
TRBV29-1	TRBJ2-2	CSVGYVGEAGELFF
TRBV7-2	TRBJ2-5	CASSPDSWYQETQYF
TRBV6-1	TRBJ1-2	CASTGYYGYTF
TRBV29-1	TRBJ2-3	CSVEKPGVGSTDTQYF
TRBV11-1	TRBJ2-7	CASSPRLAGGPGSYEQYF
TRBV10-3	TRBJ2-7	CAISEGSQGLFSYEQYF
TRBV30	TRBJ1-1	CAWTPRQPNTEAFF
TRBV28	TRBJ1-2	CASSLYQTSRGGYTF
TRBV4-3	TRBJ1-1	CASSQVAGDSTEAFF
TRBV4-3	TRBJ2-5	CASSQGKGVGPETQYF
TRBV4-3	TRBJ2-7	CASSQDVGPGGQYF
TRBV4-3	TRBJ2-1	CASSAWDSKAREAYNEQFF
TRBV6-2/TRBV6-3	TRBJ1-5	CASSYRSGWEPQHF
TRBV5-1	TRBJ2-1	CASSLRGGPGEQFF
TRBV5-1	TRBJ2-5	CASSLFRDSNKETQYF
TRBV19	TRBJ2-1	CASSDLGQGIYEQFF
TRBV5-1	TRBJ2-3	CASREGLELTDTQYF
TRBV28	TRBJ2-7	CASSSTPSPYGQYF
TRBV27	TRBJ2-2	CASSLTSYTGELFF
TRBV6-1	TRBJ2-1	CASRMTSGRASNEQFF
TRBV27	TRBJ2-7	CASSLSLGTGAYEQYF
TRBV10-3	TRBJ2-5	CAISESTARLETQYF
TRBV4-2	TRBJ2-3	CASSQGGPASDTQYF
TRBV10-3	TRBJ2-5	CAISVQEETQYF
TRBV3-1	TRBJ1-1	CASSQPGQPRAFF
TRBV6-2/TRBV6-3	TRBJ2-7	CASSYPIHEQYF
TRBV11-3	TRBJ2-3	CASSSTILDTQYF
TRBV9	TRBJ2-7	CASSVGQGYYEQYF
TRBV20-1	TRBJ1-5	CSARERPTKGTGLNQPQHF
TRBV2	TRBJ2-2	CASSERDGINTGELFF
TRBV16	TRBJ1-5	CASSQFGQANQPQHF
TRBV3-1	TRBJ2-5	CASSQGDSSLQETQYF
TRBV12-3/TRBV12-4	TRBJ2-1	CASCWGQEQFF
TRBV27	TRBJ2-1	CASSRAGRSYNEQFF
TRBV11-2	TRBJ2-4	CASSPLGLKIAKNIQYF
TRBV11-1	TRBJ2-2	CASSPQDRGLQNTGELFF
TRBV20-1	TRBJ2-4	CSAVVLSKNIQYF
TRBV29-1	TRBJ2-7	CSVFRDYEQYF
TRBV19	TRBJ2-7	CASSISDSSYEQYF
TRBV7-9	TRBJ2-2	CASSLGRDSNTGELFF
TRBV2	TRBJ2-6	CASSELGQSGANVLTF
TRBV12-3/TRBV12-4	TRBJ1-3	CASSLARGRGSGNTIYF
TRBV11-2	TRBJ1-2	CASSHPLGPSGDYGYTF
TRBV5-1	TRBJ1-5	CASSPLTGPNQPQHF
TRBV12-3/TRBV12-4	TRBJ2-3	CASSSGRASTQYF
TRBV7-9	TRBJ2-1	CASSSGLPEQFF
TRBV7-2	TRBJ2-2	CASSPSSGGARGELFF
TRBV5-1	TRBJ2-1	CASSSGSGARFNEQFF
TRBV20-1	TRBJ1-6	CSARASSYNSPLHF